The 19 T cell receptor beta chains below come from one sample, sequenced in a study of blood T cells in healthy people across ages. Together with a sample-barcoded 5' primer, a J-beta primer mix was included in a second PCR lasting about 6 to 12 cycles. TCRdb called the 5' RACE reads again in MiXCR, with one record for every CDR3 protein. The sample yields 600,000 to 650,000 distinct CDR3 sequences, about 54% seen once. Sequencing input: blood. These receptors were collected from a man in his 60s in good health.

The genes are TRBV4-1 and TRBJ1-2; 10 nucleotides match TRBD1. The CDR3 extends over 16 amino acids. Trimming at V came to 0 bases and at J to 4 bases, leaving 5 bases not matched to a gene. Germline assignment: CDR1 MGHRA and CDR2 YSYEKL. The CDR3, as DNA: TGCGCCAGCAGCCAAGACGGGGACAGGGGAATCTATGGCTACACCTTC. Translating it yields CASSQDGDRGIYGYTF.

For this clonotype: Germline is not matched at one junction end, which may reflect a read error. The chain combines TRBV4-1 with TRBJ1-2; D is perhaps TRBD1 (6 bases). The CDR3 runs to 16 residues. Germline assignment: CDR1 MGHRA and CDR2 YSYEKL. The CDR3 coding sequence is TGCACCAGCAGCCAAGATCACAATCGGGGGCGGGATGGCTACACCTTC. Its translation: CTSSQDHNRGRDGYTF.

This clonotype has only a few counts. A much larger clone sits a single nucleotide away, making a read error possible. Here the CDR3 DNA reads TGTGCCAGCAGCCAAGCCCTTCTGGGTAGCTCCTACAATGAGCAGTACTTC. The encoded protein is CASSQALLGSSYNEQYF. The chain couples TRBV3-1 to TRBJ2-1; D is ambiguous. The end of the DNA fits TRBJ2-7 better, so the J call may be wrong. There are 17 residues in the CDR3. Looked up from germline, CDR1 is LGHDT and CDR2 is YNNKEL (reference sequence).

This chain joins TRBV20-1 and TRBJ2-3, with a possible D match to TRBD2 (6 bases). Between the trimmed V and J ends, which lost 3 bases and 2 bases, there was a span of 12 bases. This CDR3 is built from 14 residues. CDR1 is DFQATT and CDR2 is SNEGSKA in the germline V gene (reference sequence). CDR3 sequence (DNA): TGCAGTGCTAGTTACGGGGGAAACACAGATACGCAGTATTTT. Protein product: CSASYGGNTDTQYF.

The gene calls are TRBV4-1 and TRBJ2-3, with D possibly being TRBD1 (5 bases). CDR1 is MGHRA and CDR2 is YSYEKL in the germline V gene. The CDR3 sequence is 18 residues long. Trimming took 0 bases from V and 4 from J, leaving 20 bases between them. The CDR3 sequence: CASSQDRSRAMQPDTQYF. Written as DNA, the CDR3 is TGCGCCAGCAGCCAAGATCGTAGCAGGGCTATGCAACCAGATACGCAGTATTTT.

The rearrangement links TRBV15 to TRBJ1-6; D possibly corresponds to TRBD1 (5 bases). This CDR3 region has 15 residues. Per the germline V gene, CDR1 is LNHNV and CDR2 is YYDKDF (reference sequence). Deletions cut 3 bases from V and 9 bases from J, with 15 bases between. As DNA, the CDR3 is TGTGCCACCAGCAGGAATCCAGGGTCCGGTTCACCCCTCCACTTT. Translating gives CATSRNPGSGSPLHF.

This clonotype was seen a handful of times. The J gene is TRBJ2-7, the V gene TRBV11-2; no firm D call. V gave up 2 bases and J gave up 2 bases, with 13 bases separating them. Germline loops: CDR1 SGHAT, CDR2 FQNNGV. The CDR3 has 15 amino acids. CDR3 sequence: CASSLPDRWAYEQYF. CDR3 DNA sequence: TGTGCCAGCAGCTTACCTGACCGGTGGGCCTACGAGCAGTACTTC. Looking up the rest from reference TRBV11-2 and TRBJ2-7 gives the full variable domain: EAGVAQSPRYKIIEKRQSVAFWCNPISGHATLYWYQQILGQGPKLLIQFQNNGVVDDSQLPKDRFSAERLKGVDSTLKIQPAKLEDSAVYLCASSLPDRWAYEQYFGPGTRLTVT.

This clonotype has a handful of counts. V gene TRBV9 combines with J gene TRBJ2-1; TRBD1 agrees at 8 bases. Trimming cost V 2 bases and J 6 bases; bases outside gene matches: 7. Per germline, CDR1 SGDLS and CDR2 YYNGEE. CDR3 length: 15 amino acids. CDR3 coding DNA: TGTGCCAGCAGCGTTGGGCAGGGGGCGGGCAATGAGCAGTTCTTC. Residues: CASSVGQGAGNEQFF.

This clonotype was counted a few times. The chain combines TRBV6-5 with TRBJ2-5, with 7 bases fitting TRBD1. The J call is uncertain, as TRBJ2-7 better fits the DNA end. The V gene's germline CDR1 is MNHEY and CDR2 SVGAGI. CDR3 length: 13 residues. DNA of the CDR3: TGTGCCAGCAGCCGACCAGGGGGAGCCGAGCAGTACTTC. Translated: CASSRPGGAEQYF.

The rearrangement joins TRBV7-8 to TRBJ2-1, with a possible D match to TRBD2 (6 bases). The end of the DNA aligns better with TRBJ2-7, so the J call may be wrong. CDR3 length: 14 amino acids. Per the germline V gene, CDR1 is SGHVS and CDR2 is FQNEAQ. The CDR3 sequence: CASSLDYRYNEQYF. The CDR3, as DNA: TGTGCCAGCAGCTTGGACTACCGTTACAATGAGCAGTACTTC.

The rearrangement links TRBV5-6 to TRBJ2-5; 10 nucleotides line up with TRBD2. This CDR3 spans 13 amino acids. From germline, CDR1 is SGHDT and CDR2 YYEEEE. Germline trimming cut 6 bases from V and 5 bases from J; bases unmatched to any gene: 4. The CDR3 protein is CASKRGGPETQYF. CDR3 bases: TGTGCCAGCAAGCGGGGGGGACCGGAGACCCAGTACTTC.

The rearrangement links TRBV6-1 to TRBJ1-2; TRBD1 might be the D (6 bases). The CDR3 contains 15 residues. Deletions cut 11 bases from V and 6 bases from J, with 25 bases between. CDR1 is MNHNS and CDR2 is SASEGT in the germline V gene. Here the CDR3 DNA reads TGTGCCGGAATCGGGCGGGGGGCGCCGGTGGATGGCTACACCTTC. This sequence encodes CAGIGRGAPVDGYTF.

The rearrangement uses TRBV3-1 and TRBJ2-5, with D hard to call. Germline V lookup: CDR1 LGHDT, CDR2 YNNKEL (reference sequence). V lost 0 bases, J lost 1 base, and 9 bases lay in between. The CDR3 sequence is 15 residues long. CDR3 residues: CASSQDGRPQETQYF. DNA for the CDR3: TGTGCCAGCAGCCAAGATGGCAGGCCCCAAGAGACCCAGTACTTC.

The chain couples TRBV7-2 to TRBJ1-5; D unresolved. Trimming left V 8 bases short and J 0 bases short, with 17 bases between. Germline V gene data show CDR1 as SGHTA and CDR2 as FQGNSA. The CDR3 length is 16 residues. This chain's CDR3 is CASSHRPGNSNQPQHF. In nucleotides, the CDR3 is TGTGCCAGCTCCCACCGGCCGGGCAATAGCAATCAGCCCCAGCATTTT.

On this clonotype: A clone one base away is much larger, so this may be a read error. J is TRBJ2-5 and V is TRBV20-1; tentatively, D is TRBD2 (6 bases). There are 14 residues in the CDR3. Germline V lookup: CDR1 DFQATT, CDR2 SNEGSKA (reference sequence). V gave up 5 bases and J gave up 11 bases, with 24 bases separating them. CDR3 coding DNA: TGCAGTGCTCATACCGTCGGCCAGCCACGGGAGCAGTACTTC. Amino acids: CSAHTVGQPREQYF.

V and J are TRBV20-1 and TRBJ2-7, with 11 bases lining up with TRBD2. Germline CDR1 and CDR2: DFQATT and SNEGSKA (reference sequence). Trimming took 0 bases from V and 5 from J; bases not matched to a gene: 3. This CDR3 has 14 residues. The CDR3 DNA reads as TGCAGTGCTAGAGACCTACTAGCGGGAGACGAGCAGTACTTC. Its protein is CSARDLLAGDEQYF.

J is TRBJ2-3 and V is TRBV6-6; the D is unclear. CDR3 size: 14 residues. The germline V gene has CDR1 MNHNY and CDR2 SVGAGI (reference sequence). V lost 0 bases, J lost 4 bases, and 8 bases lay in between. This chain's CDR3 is CASSYSGRSDTQYF. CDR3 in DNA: TGTGCCAGCAGTTACTCGGGCCGGTCAGATACGCAGTATTTT.

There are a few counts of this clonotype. The DNA of the CDR3 is TGTGCCAGCAGTTTAGTGGGGTCGGGCGGGGAGCTGTTTTTT. Its translation is CASSLVGSGGELFF. This chain links TRBV12-3 or TRBV12-4 with TRBJ2-2; D unresolved. Trimming took off 1 base at V and 7 bases at J, with 10 bases between the two ends. CDR3 size: 14 residues.

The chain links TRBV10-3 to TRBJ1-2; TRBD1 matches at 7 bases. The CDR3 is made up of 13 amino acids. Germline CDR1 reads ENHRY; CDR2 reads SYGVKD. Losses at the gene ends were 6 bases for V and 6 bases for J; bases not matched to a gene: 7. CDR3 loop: CAISARGKDGYTF. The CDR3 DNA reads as TGTGCCATCAGCGCCAGGGGGAAGGATGGCTACACCTTC.